The 28 T cell receptor beta chains below all came from one sample that was sequenced in a study of beta chain features in type 1 diabetes. Reverse transcribing all isolated RNA meant expressed TCRB transcripts were sequenced. Sequencing used immunoSEQ multiplex PCR; TCRdb keeps in-frame clones, though not all of them. Found here are approximately 250,000 clones, 12% to 15% of them singletons; the top ten hold roughly 0.028%. What was sequenced was naive CD4+ T cells from blood. The receptors stem from a woman aged 40 to 55 in good health.

This clone was observed many times. This sequence joins TRBV4-1 and TRBJ2-5; no reliable D call. The V gene lost 1 base and the J gene lost 5 bases, with 2 bases spanning the gap. Germline V gene lookup returns CDR1 MGHRA and CDR2 YSYEKL. The CDR3 covers 11 residues. Here the CDR3 DNA reads TGCGCCAGCAGCCAAGCGGAGACCCAGTACTTC. Amino acids: CASSQAETQYF.

The V gene is TRBV19, the J gene TRBJ1-2; 8 positions agree with TRBD1. The CDR3 has 15 amino acids. Germline V CDR1 and CDR2: LNHDA, SQIVND (reference sequence). The V gene end was trimmed by 6 bases and the J gene end by 0 bases; junction bases not matched to a gene: 6. The CDR3 sequence is CASSDRGDANYGYTF. For the CDR3, the DNA is TGTGCCAGTAGCGACAGGGGAGACGCTAACTATGGCTACACCTTC.

This clone was observed a handful of times. V usage is TRBV5-4 and J usage is TRBJ2-1; tentatively, D is TRBD1 (6 bases). CDR3 length: 15 residues. Trimming removed 4 bases from V and 4 bases from J, with 15 bases in between. Germline V gene data show CDR1 as SGHNT and CDR2 as YYREEE (reference sequence). The CDR3 DNA follows: TGTGCCAGCAGCCCGGGACATACGAATTACAATGAGCAGTTCTTC. It codes for CASSPGHTNYNEQFF.

This clone was found a few times. The chain joins TRBV10-3 to TRBJ2-1, with TRBD2 matching 9 bases. There are 17 residues in the CDR3. The junction had 11 bases not matched to a gene; V was cut back by 2 bases and J by 6 bases. Germline V gene data show CDR1 as ENHRY and CDR2 as SYGVKD. CDR3 sequence (DNA): TGTGCCATCAGTGAGCCTACTCTAGCGGGGAATTCCAATGAGCAGTTCTTC. Translation gives CAISEPTLAGNSNEQFF.

The CDR3 loop reads CASRDRTGNTIYF. CDR3 nucleotides: TGTGCCAGCAGGGACAGGACTGGAAACACCATATATTTT. This chain connects TRBV2 to TRBJ1-3; 7 bases are a match to TRBD1. There are 13 residues in the CDR3. J lost 2 bases, V lost 6 bases, and 1 base had no gene match. Germline V gene sequence: CDR1 SNHLY, CDR2 FYNNEI.

The chain uses TRBV6-6 and TRBJ1-5; maybe TRBD1 (5 bases). Germline CDR1 reads MNHNY; CDR2 reads SVGAGI (reference sequence). V was shortened by 4 bases and J by 6 bases, with 13 bases between the two germline ends. The CDR3 is 14 residues long. CDR3 in DNA: TGTGCCAGCAGTTCCCGGACAAGAAGTCAGCCCCAGCATTTT. It codes for CASSSRTRSQPQHF.

This clone was seen repeatedly, ten times or more. The J gene is TRBJ1-6, the V gene TRBV7-9, with a weak D call TRBD1 (5 bases). This CDR3 region has 12 residues. Germline CDR1 reads SEHNR; CDR2 reads FQNEAQ (reference sequence). The V gene lost 5 bases and the J gene lost 8 bases, with 7 bases spanning the gap. The CDR3: CASSLQDSPLHF. DNA for the CDR3: TGTGCCAGCAGCCTACAGGATTCACCCCTCCACTTT.

This clone was detected ten times or more. The chain uses TRBV18 and TRBJ1-1; D unresolved. Germline loops: CDR1 KGHSH, CDR2 LQKENI. The CDR3 spans 13 residues. Trimming took off 6 bases at V and 4 bases at J, with 12 bases between the two ends. The CDR3 DNA is TGTGCCAGCTCCGGGGAGTGGGGCACTGAAGCTTTCTTT. Translation gives CASSGEWGTEAFF.

The chain links TRBV29-1 to TRBJ2-3; D call uncertain. Trimming took 4 bases from V and 1 from J, leaving 6 bases between them. The CDR3 totals 12 residues. In germline, CDR1 is SQVTM, CDR2 ANQGSEA. CDR3 region: CSVGPGTDTQYF. The CDR3 coding sequence is TGCAGCGTTGGGCCAGGCACAGATACGCAGTATTTT.

Concerning this clone itself: Other nucleotide sequences in the sample specify the same CDR3. The V call is TRBV7-9, the J call TRBJ2-1, with 9 bases identical to TRBD1. The length of the CDR3 is 14 residues. After removal of 3 bases from V and 6 bases from J, the junction contained 3 bases not matched to a gene. From germline, CDR1 is SEHNR and CDR2 FQNEAQ (reference sequence). As DNA, the CDR3 is TGTGCCAGCAGCTTCGGACAGGGGAGCAATGAGCAGTTCTTC. Translating gives CASSFGQGSNEQFF.

Ten or more counts support this clone. This chain joins TRBV11-2 and TRBJ2-1; 9 bases are shared with TRBD1. The CDR3 totals 15 residues. CDR1 is SGHAT, CDR2 FQNNGV, per germline. J gave up 8 bases and V 1 base, and 6 bases lay outside the gene matches. The CDR3 here is CASSLGDRARHEQFF. CDR3 nucleotides: TGTGCCAGCAGCTTAGGGGACAGGGCGCGCCATGAGCAGTTCTTC.

In this sample, this clone turned up a few times. In DNA, the CDR3 is TGCAGCGTTGCGGAACAGGGAGTTGAGCAGTTCTTC. As protein: CSVAEQGVEQFF. The rearrangement joins TRBV29-1 to TRBJ2-1; D is perhaps TRBD1 (6 bases). This CDR3 has 12 residues. Trimming pared 4 bases from V and 9 bases from J, leaving 13 bases between. Germline V gene sequence: CDR1 SQVTM, CDR2 ANQGSEA.

This clone appeared a few times. The V and J genes are TRBV7-9 and TRBJ2-5, with D uncertain. CDR3 length equals 13 residues. The germline gives CDR1 SEHNR, CDR2 FQNEAQ (reference sequence). V lost 3 bases and J lost 2, with 7 bases in between. The CDR3 bases are TGTGCCAGCAGCTTCTCCTTACAAGAGACCCAGTACTTC. This sequence encodes CASSFSLQETQYF.

The chain carries TRBV2 and TRBJ1-1; D is uncertain. Per the germline V gene, CDR1 is SNHLY and CDR2 is FYNNEI. The CDR3 contains 13 residues. Deletions cut 8 bases from V and 0 bases from J, with 10 bases between. CDR3 loop: CASLREMNTEAFF. The CDR3 DNA follows: TGTGCCAGCTTGCGCGAGATGAACACTGAAGCTTTCTTT. The variable domain in full, completed from reference TRBV2 and TRBJ1-1, reads EPEVTQTPSHQVTQMGQEVILRCVPISNHLYFYWYRQILGQKVEFLVSFYNNEISEKSEIFDDQFSVERPDGSNFTLKIRSTKLEDSAMYFCASLREMNTEAFFGQGTRLTVV.

The V gene is TRBV4-3, the J gene TRBJ2-7; 8 bases are shared with TRBD2. Germline assignment: CDR1 LGHNA and CDR2 YSLEER. The trim removed 4 bases at V and 7 bases at J, leaving 9 bases unmatched. This CDR3 has 14 residues. The CDR3 DNA sequence: TGCGCCAGCAGCCGCGGTAGCGGGGAGCGGGAGCAGTACTTC. Protein: CASSRGSGEREQYF.

The chain recombines TRBV19 with TRBJ1-1; D gene uncertain. CDR3 length: 14 amino acids. Per the germline V gene, CDR1 is LNHDA and CDR2 is SQIVND (reference sequence). V was trimmed by 6 bases and J by 1 base, leaving 12 bases between them. This CDR3 is CASRAGFRNTEAFF. Written as DNA, the CDR3 is TGTGCCAGTAGGGCGGGGTTTAGGAACACTGAAGCTTTCTTT.

The rearrangement uses TRBV2 and TRBJ1-2; D uncertain. Germline lookup yields CDR1 SNHLY and CDR2 FYNNEI. Trimming shortened V by 6 bases and J by 5 bases, and 16 bases separated the two germline ends. The CDR3 sequence is 14 residues long. The CDR3 loop reads CASSPQLTGYGYTF. The DNA of the CDR3 is TGTGCCAGCAGCCCCCAACTGACGGGATATGGCTACACCTTC.

This clone has a handful of counts. Distinct nucleotide sequences in the sample also encode this CDR3. The V call is TRBV10-3, the J call TRBJ2-7, with D perhaps matching TRBD1 (6 bases). Trimming cost V 4 bases and J 2 bases, with 9 bases left between them. The CDR3 is 13 amino acids. Germline CDR1 and CDR2: ENHRY and SYGVKD. The CDR3 region has the DNA TGTGCCATCAGTGGCCAGGGGACCTACGAGCAGTACTTC. Amino acid sequence: CAISGQGTYEQYF.

The rearrangement links TRBV18 to TRBJ1-6; tentative D call: TRBD1 (6 bases). Trimming removed 6 bases at V and 7 bases at J, with 19 bases between. The germline CDR1 and CDR2 sequences are KGHSH and LQKENI. The CDR3 runs 16 residues. CDR3 sequence (DNA): TGTGCCAGCTCCCCGGAGGCGCAGGGGTGGAATTCACCCCTCCACTTT. It encodes CASSPEAQGWNSPLHF.

This clone came up a few times. The rearrangement links TRBV2 to TRBJ1-5, with D unresolved. With 4 bases removed from V and 1 base from J, the gap between germline ends came to 5 bases. Per germline, CDR1 SNHLY and CDR2 FYNNEI. The CDR3 contains 13 residues. The CDR3 DNA reads TGTGCCAGCAGTGGCGGAAGCAATCAGCCCCAGCATTTT. Translation: CASSGGSNQPQHF.

This clone has more than one count but fewer than ten. The rearrangement uses TRBV7-2 and TRBJ1-2; 9 bases are a match to TRBD1. CDR1 is SGHTA, CDR2 FQGNSA, per germline. This CDR3 spans 13 amino acids. With 5 bases clipped from V and 9 bases from J, the junction kept 7 bases outside the gene matches. CDR3: CASSQPGQGSYTF. The CDR3 bases are TGTGCCAGCAGCCAGCCGGGACAGGGTAGCTACACCTTC.

This chain links TRBV15 with TRBJ2-5, with a possible D match to TRBD1 (6 bases). V shed 0 bases and J shed 5 bases, with 13 bases lying between them. Looked up from germline, CDR1 is LNHNV and CDR2 is YYDKDF (reference sequence). The CDR3 totals 15 residues. The CDR3 reads CATSRDRAGVETQYF. The CDR3 nucleotides are TGTGCCACCAGCAGAGATCGGGCAGGGGTGGAGACCCAGTACTTC. The entire variable domain, with the rest obtained from reference TRBV15 and TRBJ2-5, is as follows: DAMVIQNPRYQVTQFGKPVTLSCSQTLNHNVMYWYQQKSSQAPKLLFHYYDKDFNNEADTPDNFQSRRPNTSFCFLDIRSPGLGDTAMYLCATSRDRAGVETQYFGPGTRLLVL.

This clone was found a few times. CDR3 residues: CASEPRGASQNEQFF. CDR3 bases: TGTGCCAGCGAGCCGCGGGGGGCCTCTCAAAATGAGCAGTTCTTC. This rearrangement joins TRBV25-1 to TRBJ2-1; 8 nucleotides align to TRBD2. Germline V gene lookup returns CDR1 MGHDK and CDR2 SYGVNS. With V trimmed by 8 bases and J by 7 bases, 13 bases remained unmatched. The CDR3 extends over 15 amino acids.

J is TRBJ2-5 and V is TRBV9; 8 bases match TRBD2. The CDR3 has 16 residues. Germline loops: CDR1 SGDLS, CDR2 YYNGEE. The junction had 12 bases not matched to a gene; V was cut back by 4 bases and J by 4 bases. The CDR3 coding sequence is TGTGCCAGCAGCACGACCCCGGGGGGGCTCGCAGAGACCCAGTACTTC. Its protein is CASSTTPGGLAETQYF.

In its sample, this clone was seen a few times. The CDR3 region is CASSVGTGGGYTF. The CDR3 coding sequence is TGTGCCAGCAGCGTGGGGACAGGGGGTGGCTACACCTTC. V usage is TRBV7-8 and J usage is TRBJ1-2; 11 nucleotides match TRBD1. V shed 5 bases and J 7 bases; nucleotides not matched to a gene: 3. This CDR3 spans 13 amino acids. Per germline, CDR1 SGHVS and CDR2 FQNEAQ.

This chain uses TRBV7-2 with TRBJ1-2; possibly TRBD1 for D (6 bases). V dropped 2 bases and J dropped 3 bases, with 13 bases sitting between them. The CDR3 runs to 15 residues. From germline, CDR1 is SGHTA and CDR2 FQGNSA. The DNA of the CDR3 is TGTGCCAGCAGCTTAAGGTCCAGGGGAGACTATGGCTACACCTTC. Translated, it gives CASSLRSRGDYGYTF.

The rearrangement joins TRBV5-1 to TRBJ1-1; D perhaps matches TRBD1 (5 bases). CDR1 is SGHRS and CDR2 is YFSETQ in the germline V gene. The V end was cut by 0 bases, the J end by 10 bases, with 13 bases between. The CDR3 totals 13 residues. CDR3 in DNA: TGCGCCAGCAGCTTGGAGGTTGGGGGGGGAGCTTTCTTT. Protein: CASSLEVGGGAFF.

This chain joins TRBV15 and TRBJ1-5; D perhaps matches TRBD1 (5 bases). Germline CDR1 and CDR2: LNHNV and YYDKDF (reference sequence). Trimming took 1 base from V and 1 from J, leaving 17 bases between them. The CDR3 consists of 18 residues. This CDR3 is CATSRVGQPGRSNQPQHF. CDR3 DNA: TGTGCCACCAGCAGAGTAGGGCAGCCAGGGAGGAGCAATCAGCCCCAGCATTTT.